This T cell receptor beta chain was identified during a study of cytomegalovirus exposure and HLA in healthy donors. Amplification used 60 Vbeta primers and 13 Jbeta primers. Repertoires were generated with immunoSEQ multiplex PCR, while TCRdb's copy carries only in-frame clones and drops some. The table includes fewer than 250,000 clones, around 76% detected once. This clone was picked up one time. V lost 5 bases, J lost 3 bases, and 11 bases lay in between. Germline V gene sequence: CDR1 LNHDA, CDR2 SQIVND (reference sequence). CDR3 length: 14 amino acids. Sequenced: PBMCs. The receptor was derived from a man aged 18 to 35 in good health and CMV-seronegative. This chain links TRBV19 with TRBJ2-1, with a possible D match to TRBD2 (6 bases). CDR3 coding DNA: TGTGCCAGTAGTTCGGGAGACCTCTACAATGAGCAGTTCTTC. Translation gives CASSSGDLYNEQFF.